A single T cell receptor (beta chain) is shown here with its context. The method was immunoSEQ multiplex PCR; TCRdb's version includes in-frame clones alone and lacks a portion of them. This repertoire shows some 150,000 clones, about 88% found once; its top ten account for around 3.4%. The data originate from a study of cytomegalovirus exposure and HLA in healthy donors. Germline CDR1 MNHNY, CDR2 SVGAGI (reference sequence). The V and J ends lost 5 bases and 2 bases, in that order; junction bases with no gene match: 9. The CDR3 covers 16 residues. The J gene is TRBJ2-7, the V gene TRBV6-6; 10 positions match TRBD1. What was sequenced was PBMCs. The source of this sequence is a woman under 30 in good health and CMV-seropositive. CDR3 loop: CASSTKAGTGAYEQYF. CDR3 in DNA: TGTGCCAGCAGTACCAAAGCCGGGACAGGGGCCTACGAGCAGTACTTC.